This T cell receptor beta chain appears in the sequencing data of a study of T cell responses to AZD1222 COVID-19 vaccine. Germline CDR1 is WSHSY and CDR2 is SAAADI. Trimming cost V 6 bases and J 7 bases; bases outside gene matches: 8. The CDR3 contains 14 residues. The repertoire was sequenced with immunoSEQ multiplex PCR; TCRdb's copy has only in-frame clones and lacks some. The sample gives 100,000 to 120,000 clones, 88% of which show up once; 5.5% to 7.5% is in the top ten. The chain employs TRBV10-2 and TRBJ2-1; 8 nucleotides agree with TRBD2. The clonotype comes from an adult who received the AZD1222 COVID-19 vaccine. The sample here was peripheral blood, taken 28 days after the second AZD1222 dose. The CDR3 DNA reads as TGCGCCAGCAGGGAGGGACTAGTGGGGAATGAGCAGTTCTTC. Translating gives CASREGLVGNEQFF.